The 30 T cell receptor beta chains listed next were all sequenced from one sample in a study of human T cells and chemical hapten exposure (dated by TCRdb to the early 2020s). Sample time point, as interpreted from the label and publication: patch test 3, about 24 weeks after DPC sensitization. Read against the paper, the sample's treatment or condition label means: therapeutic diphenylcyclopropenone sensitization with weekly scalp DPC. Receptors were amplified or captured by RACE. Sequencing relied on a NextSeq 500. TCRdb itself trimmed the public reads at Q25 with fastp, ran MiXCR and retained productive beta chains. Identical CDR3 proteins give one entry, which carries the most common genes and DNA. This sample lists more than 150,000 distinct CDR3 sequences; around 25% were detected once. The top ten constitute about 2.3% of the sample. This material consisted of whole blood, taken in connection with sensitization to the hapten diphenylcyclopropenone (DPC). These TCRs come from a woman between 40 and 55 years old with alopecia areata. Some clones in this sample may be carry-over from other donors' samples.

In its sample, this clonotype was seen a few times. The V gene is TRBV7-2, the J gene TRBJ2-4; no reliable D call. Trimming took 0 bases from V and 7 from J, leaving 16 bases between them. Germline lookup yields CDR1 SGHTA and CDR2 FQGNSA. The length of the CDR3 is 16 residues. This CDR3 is CASSLASDALGNIQYF. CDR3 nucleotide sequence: TGTGCCAGCAGCTTAGCGAGTGACGCCTTAGGGAACATTCAGTACTTC. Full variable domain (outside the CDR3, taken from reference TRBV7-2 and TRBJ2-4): GAGVSQSPSNKVTEKGKDVELRCDPISGHTALYWYRQSLGQGLEFLIYFQGNSAPDKSGLPSDRFSAERTGGSVSTLTIQRTQQEDSAVYLCASSLASDALGNIQYFGAGTRLSVL.

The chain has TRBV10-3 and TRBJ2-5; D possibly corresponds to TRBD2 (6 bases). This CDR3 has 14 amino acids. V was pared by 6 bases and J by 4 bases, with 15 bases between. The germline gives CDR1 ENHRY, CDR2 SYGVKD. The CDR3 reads CAISSGVPPETQYF. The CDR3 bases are TGTGCCATCAGCTCGGGAGTTCCCCCAGAGACCCAGTACTTC.

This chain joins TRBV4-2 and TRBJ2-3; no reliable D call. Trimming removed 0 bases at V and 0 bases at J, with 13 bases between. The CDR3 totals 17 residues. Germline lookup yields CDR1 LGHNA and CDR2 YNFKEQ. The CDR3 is CASSQDLVPPSTDTQYF. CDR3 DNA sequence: TGTGCCAGCAGCCAAGATCTAGTACCCCCTAGCACAGATACGCAGTATTTT.

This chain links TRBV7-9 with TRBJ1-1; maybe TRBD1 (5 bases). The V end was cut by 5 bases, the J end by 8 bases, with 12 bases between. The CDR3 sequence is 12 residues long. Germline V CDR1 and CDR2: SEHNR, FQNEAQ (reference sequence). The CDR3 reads CASSPSGTEAFF. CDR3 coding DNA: TGTGCCAGCAGCCCATCCGGGACCGAAGCTTTCTTT.

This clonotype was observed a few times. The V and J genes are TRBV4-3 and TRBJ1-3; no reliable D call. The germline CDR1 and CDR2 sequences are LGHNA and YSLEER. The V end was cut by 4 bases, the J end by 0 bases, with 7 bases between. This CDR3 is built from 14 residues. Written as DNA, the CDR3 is TGCGCCAGCAGCCCGGCCCTCTCTGGAAACACCATATATTTT. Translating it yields CASSPALSGNTIYF.

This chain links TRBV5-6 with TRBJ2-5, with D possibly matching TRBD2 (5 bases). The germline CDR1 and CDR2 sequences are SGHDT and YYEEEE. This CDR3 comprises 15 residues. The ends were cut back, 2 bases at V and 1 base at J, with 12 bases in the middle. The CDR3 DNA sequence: TGTGCCAGCAGCTTCGCTAGCTGGGGCCAAGAGACCCAGTACTTC. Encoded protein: CASSFASWGQETQYF.

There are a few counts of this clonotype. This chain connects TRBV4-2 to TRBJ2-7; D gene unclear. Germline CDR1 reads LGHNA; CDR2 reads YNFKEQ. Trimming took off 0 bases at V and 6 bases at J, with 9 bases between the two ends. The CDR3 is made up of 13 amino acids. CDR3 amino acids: CASSQDGLTEQYF. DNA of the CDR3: TGTGCCAGCAGCCAAGATGGGTTGACCGAGCAGTACTTC.

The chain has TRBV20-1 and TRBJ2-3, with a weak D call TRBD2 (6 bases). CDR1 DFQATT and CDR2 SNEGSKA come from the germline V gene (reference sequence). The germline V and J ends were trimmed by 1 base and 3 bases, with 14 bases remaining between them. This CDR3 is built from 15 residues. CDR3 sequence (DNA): TGCAGTGCTAGAGTTACGGGAGTACGGACAGATACGCAGTATTTT. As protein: CSARVTGVRTDTQYF.

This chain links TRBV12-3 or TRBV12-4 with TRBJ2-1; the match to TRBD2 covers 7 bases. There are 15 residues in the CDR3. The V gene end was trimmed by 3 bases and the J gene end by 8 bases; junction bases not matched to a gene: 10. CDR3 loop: CASSLGRALLDEQFF. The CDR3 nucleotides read TGTGCCAGCAGTTTGGGGAGGGCCCTTTTGGATGAGCAGTTCTTC.

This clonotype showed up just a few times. CDR3 sequence reads: CASQKRHGYEQYF. DNA of the CDR3: TGTGCCAGCCAGAAGCGACACGGCTACGAGCAGTACTTC. The chain has TRBV27 and TRBJ2-7; D not certain. Germline V CDR1 and CDR2: MNHEY, SMNVEV (reference sequence). Trimming removed 8 bases at V and 3 bases at J, with 14 bases between. CDR3 length: 13 amino acids.

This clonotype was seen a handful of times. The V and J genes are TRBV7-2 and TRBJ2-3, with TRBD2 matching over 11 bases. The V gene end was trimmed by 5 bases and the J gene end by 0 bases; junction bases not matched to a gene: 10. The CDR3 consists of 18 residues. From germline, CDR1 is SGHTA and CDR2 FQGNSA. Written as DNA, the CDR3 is TGTGCCAGCAGCCCCCCGGGACTAGCGGACGGGAGCACAGATACGCAGTATTTT. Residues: CASSPPGLADGSTDTQYF.

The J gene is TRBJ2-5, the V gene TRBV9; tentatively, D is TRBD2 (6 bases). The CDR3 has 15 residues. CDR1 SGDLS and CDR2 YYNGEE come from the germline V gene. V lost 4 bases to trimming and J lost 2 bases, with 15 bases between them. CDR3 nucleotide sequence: TGTGCCAGCAGCCCCGAGCAGCGGGCACAAGAGACCCAGTACTTC. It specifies CASSPEQRAQETQYF.

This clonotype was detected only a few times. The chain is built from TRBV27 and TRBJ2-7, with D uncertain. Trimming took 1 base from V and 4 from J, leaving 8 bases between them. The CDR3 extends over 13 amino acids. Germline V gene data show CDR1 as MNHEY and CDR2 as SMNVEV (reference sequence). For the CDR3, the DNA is TGTGCCAGCAGTTTATTACCAGATTACGAGCAGTACTTC. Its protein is CASSLLPDYEQYF.

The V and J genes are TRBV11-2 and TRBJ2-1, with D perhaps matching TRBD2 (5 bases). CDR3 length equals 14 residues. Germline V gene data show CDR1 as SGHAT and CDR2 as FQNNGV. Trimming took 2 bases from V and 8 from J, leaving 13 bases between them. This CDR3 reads CASSLRLGSDEQFF. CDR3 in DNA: TGTGCCAGCAGCTTACGGTTAGGGAGCGATGAGCAGTTCTTC.

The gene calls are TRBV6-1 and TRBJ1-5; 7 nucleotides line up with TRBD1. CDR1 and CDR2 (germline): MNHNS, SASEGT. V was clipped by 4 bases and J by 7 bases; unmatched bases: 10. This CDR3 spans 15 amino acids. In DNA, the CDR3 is TGTGCCAGCAGTGGGGACAGAGCCTCGGGGCAGCCCCAGCATTTT. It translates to CASSGDRASGQPQHF.

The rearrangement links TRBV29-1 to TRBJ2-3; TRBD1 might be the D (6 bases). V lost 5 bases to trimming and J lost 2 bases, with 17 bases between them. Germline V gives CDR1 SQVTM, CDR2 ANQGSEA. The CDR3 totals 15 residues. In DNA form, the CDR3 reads TGCAGCGTTAAGGCGACGGACAGCCCCACAGATACGCAGTATTTT. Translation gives CSVKATDSPTDTQYF.

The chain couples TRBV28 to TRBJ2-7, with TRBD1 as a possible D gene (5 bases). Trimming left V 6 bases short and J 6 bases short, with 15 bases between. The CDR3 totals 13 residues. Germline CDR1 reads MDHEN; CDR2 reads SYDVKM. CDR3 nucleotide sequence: TGTGCCAGCAGGGGGCAAAGTCAGGGCGAGCAGTACTTC. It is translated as CASRGQSQGEQYF.

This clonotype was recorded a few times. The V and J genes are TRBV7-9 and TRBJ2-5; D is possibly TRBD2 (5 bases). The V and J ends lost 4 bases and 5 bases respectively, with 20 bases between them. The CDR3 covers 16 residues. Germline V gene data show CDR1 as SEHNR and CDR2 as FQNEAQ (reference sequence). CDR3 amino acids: CASSYRSSRSGETQYF. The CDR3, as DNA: TGTGCCAGCAGCTACCGAAGTAGTCGCTCGGGGGAGACCCAGTACTTC.

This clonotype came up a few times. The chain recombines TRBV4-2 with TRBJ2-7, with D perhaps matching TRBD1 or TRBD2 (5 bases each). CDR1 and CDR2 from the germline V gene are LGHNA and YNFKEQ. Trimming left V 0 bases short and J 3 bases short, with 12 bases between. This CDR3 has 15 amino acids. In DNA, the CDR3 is TGTGCCAGCAGCCAAGATGAGGGGCTAGGCTACGAGCAGTACTTC. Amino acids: CASSQDEGLGYEQYF.

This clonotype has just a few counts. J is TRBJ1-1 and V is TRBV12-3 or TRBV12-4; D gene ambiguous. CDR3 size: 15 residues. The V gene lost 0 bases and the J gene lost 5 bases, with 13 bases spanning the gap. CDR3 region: CASSLALMGPTEAFF. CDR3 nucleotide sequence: TGTGCCAGCAGTTTAGCGCTAATGGGCCCTACTGAAGCTTTCTTT.

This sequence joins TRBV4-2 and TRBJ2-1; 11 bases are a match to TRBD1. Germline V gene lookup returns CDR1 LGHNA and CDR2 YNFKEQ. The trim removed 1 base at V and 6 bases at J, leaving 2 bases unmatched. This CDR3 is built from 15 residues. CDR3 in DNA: TGTGCCAGCAGCCAAGGAGGGACAGGGGGCAATGAGCAGTTCTTC. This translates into CASSQGGTGGNEQFF.

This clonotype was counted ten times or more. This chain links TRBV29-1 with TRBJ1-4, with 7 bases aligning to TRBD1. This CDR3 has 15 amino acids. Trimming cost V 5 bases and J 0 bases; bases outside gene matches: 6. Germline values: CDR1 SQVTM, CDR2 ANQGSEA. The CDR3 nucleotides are TGCAGCGTTAAAGGGGGGACAGCAACTAATGAAAAACTGTTTTTT. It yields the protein CSVKGGTATNEKLFF.

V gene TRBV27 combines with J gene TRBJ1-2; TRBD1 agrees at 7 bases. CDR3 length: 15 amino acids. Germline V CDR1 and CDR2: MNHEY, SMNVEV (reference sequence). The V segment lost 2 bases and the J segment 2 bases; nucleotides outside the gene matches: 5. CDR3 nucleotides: TGTGCCAGCAGTTTACGGCCGGACAGGAACTATGGCTACACCTTC. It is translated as CASSLRPDRNYGYTF.

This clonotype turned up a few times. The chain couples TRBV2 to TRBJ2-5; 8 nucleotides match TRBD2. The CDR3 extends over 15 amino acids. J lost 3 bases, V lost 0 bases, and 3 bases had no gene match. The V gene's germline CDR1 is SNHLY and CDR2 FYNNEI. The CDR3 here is CASSEAGRGEETQYF. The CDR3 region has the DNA TGTGCCAGCAGTGAAGCCGGGAGGGGAGAAGAGACCCAGTACTTC.

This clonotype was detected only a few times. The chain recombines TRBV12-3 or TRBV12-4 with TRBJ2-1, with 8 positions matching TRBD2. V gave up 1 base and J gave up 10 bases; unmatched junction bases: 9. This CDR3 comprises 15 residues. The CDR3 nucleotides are TGTGCCAGCAGTTTAGAACTAGCGGTTACAATCGAGCAGTTCTTC. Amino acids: CASSLELAVTIEQFF.

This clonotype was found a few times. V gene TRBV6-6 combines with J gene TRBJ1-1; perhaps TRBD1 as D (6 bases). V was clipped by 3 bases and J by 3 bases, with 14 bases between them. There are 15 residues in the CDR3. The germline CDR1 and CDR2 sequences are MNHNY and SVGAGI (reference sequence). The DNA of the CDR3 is TGTGCCAGCAGTTATGGCCGGGGGGCGTACACTGAAGCTTTCTTT. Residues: CASSYGRGAYTEAFF.

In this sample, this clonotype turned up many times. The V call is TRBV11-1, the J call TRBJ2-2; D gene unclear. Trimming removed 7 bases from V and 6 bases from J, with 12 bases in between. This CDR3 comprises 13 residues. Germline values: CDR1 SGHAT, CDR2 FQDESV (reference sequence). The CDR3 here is CASTPDIAGELFF. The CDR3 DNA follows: TGTGCCAGCACCCCCGATATTGCCGGGGAGCTGTTTTTT.

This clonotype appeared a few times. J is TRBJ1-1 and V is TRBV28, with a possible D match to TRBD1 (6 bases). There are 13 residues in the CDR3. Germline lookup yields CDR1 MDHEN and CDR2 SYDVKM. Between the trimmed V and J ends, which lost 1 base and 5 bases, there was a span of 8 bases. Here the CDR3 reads CASSLSGETEAFF. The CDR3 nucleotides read TGTGCCAGCAGTTTATCAGGGGAAACTGAAGCTTTCTTT.

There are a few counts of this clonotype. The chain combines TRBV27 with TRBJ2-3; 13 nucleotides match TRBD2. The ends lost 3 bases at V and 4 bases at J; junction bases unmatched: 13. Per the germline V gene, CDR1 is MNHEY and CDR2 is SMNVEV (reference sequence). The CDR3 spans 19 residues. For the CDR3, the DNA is TGTGCCAGCAGTTTCTACGGACTAGCGGGAGCGGTCGGGGCAGATACGCAGTATTTT. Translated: CASSFYGLAGAVGADTQYF.

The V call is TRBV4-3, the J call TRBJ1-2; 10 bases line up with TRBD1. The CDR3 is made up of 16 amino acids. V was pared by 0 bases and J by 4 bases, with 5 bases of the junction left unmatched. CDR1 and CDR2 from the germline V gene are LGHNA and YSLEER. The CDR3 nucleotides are TGCGCCAGCAGCCAAGATGGGACAGGGGAGGGCTATGGCTACACCTTC. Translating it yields CASSQDGTGEGYGYTF.